This TCR beta chain derives from a study of beta chain features in type 1 diabetes. Regarding the study as a whole: Type 1 diabetes patients had moderately but significantly shorter TCRB CDR3s in all four CD4+ subsets. Fewer insertions but more deletions were seen at VDJ junctions in type 1 diabetes patients.

Only a few counts were recorded for this clone. Its antigen is still unknown. The sequenced template was cDNA made from the entire isolated RNA. TCRdb's table, derived via immunoSEQ multiplex PCR, lists solely in-frame clones and lacks some. The table lists more than 250,000 clones, roughly 21% of them singletons. There are 14 residues in the CDR3. CDR1 LNHNV and CDR2 YYDKDF come from the germline V gene (reference sequence). Trimming left V 9 bases short and J 0 bases short, with 13 bases between. This TCR was recovered from a woman between 40 and 50 years old with type 1 diabetes. This chain connects TRBV15 to TRBJ2-3; D is possibly TRBD1 (6 bases). Specimen: naive CD4+ T cells from blood. In DNA form, the CDR3 reads TGTGCCACTTCGACAGGAGTGAGCACAGATACGCAGTATTTT. Translating it yields CATSTGVSTDTQYF.